This section outlines one T cell receptor (beta chain) sequence together with its context. What this receptor recognizes is not known. CDR1 and CDR2 are drawn from the germline V gene: SQVTM, ANQGSEA. The CDR3, cysteine through phenylalanine, is 12 amino acids long. The protein alone is recorded here. These data are taken from a study of T cells expressing NK-cell markers (dated by TCRdb to between 2020 and 2021). Study-wide context: TCR beta-chain repertoires were profiled in sorted CD3+CD56+NKG2C+, CD3+CD56+NKG2C- and CD3+CD56-NKG2C+ T-cell subsets from eight donors. Seven of the eight sequenced donors were HCMV-seropositive and one was HCMV-seronegative. All eight donors whose samples were sequenced were randomly selected healthy volunteers, three of them men and five women. Sequencing of the libraries produced 2 x 150 bp reads on Illumina HiSeq 2000/2500, MiSeq or NextSeq. What the study reported, not specific to this receptor: For several donors, the dominant CD3+CD56+NKG2C+ clonotypes were among the top 10 CD8+ clonotypes and accounted for about 1.0-7.5% of CD8+ T cells. It remained unclear whether the expanded NKG2C-expressing T cell clones were specific for HCMV antigens. Those dominant clonotypes were again the most abundant among CD3+CD56-NKG2C+ cells in a few donors, at about 25-60.1%.

HCMV-specific IgG was detected in serum with a commercial ELISA kit to determine HCMV serostatus. Ficoll density gradient centrifugation was used to isolate peripheral blood mononuclear cells from blood. TCRdb lists the instrument as Illumina HiSeq 2000. 5'RACE template switching, by which a universal primer site and unique molecular identifiers were added, was used to make TCR beta cDNA libraries. cDNA synthesis was primed from the TCR beta constant segment, followed by two successive PCR amplification steps. As for how the authors treated the data: MIGEC handled demultiplexing of the reads and grouping by UMI, while MiTCR was used to assemble and quantify clonotypes. To exclude erroneous sequences, any TCR cDNA sequence not supported by at least two reads was discarded. The tcR package was used for downstream repertoire analysis, and clonotypes were matched across fractions by CDR3 nucleotide sequence plus V segment. VDJmatch was used to annotate antigen specificity against VDJdb, with one amino acid substitution in CDR3 permitted. The reads went through TCRdb reprocessing, and each CDR3 protein sequence gets one entry with no DNA. The V and J calls and clone size come from TCRdb's table, not from the authors' own analysis. For this sample, the table gives about 410,000 distinct CDR3 sequences. The ten top clones hold over 8.5% of the sample.

This clonotype was obtained from a woman in her fifties or sixties in good health. Donor details come from another sample of the same person, matched by shared clones. The sample taken for sequencing was blood T cells: a sorted CD56 or NKG2C T cell subset, CD4+ or CD8+ T cells, or bulk PBMC T cells (not recorded which). The sequence is built from TRBV29-1 and TRBJ1-2; TCRdb's D call of TRBD1 is untestable without DNA. The CDR3 protein is CSVGARGVGYTF.